This TCR beta chain was captured by sequencing in a study of cytomegalovirus exposure and HLA in healthy donors (dated by TCRdb to 2015 to 2018). For the wider study: A later analysis indicated that the 95 to 150 validation repertoires were generated on the platform also employed for the 666 repertoires of the first cohort. Besides the first cohort of roughly 660 subjects, a separate validation cohort made up of about 120 different subjects was used. The study combined high-throughput TCR immunosequencing, statistical association of individual TCRs with disease status, and machine learning to predict cytomegalovirus infection status. The study aimed to test whether cataloging public T cell receptors could reveal signatures of past pathogen exposure.

Trimming accounts for 4 bases at V and 3 bases at J, while the number of junction bases matched to no gene is 12. The germline V gene yields SGHTS for CDR1 and YDEGEE for CDR2. Including the terminal cysteine and phenylalanine, the CDR3 comprises 17 residues. Here the CDR3 DNA is all that survives: 51 bases in frame from base 1. The donors belonged to the validation cohort of around 110 subjects, which was separate from the roughly 700-subject first cohort. The library came from the immunoSEQ multiplex PCR assay. Processing in the source paper ran as follows. A statistical classification framework was developed to diagnose cytomegalovirus status using the catalog of TCR beta chain sequences. The table comes from immuneACCESS by way of TCRdb, which keeps in-frame sequences with V and J called. Part of the clones is missing from these tables; in studies checked, under half for an unresolved V gene and the rest for unknown reasons. The V and J calls and clone size come from that table; D and trimming were worked out from the DNA. The sample yields nearly 80,000 clones; 80% to 95% were counted once. The top ten clonotypes cover about 3.9% of the sample.

Beyond this particular receptor, the publication reports: Of the cluster scores, around 95% were above 0 in a later analysis, which found that TCRs clustered in the first cohort also tended to co-occur in the 120 or so validation repertoires. The classifier was reported to diagnose cytomegalovirus status with high specificity and sensitivity in both the original and validation cohorts. The authors suggested that the approach could potentially be extended to other disease states and immunological phenotypes. While some public TCRs were present in many individuals, most TCR sequences turned up only very rarely across donors. In the study, about 150 TCR beta chains were listed as associated with cytomegalovirus. In vitro tests confirmed that a few of the cytomegalovirus-associated TCR beta chains recognize cytomegalovirus antigens. A later analysis lacked HLA typing for the validation cohort, so it scored co-occurrence in that cohort across all 120 repertoires.

Comments on this clone: The antigen this receptor binds is unknown. Per-nucleotide qualities are absent, and no much larger clonotype sits a single base away.

The sequence was obtained from a woman aged 25 to 39 in good health and CMV-seronegative. The specimen was PBMCs. Recombination joined TRBV5-8 with TRBJ2-1, and 8 junctional nucleotides match TRBD2. The DNA sequence is as follows: TGTGCCAGCAGCCCACGGGGGAGCGGGAGAGTCTACAATGAGCAGTTCTTC. The encoded protein is CASSPRGSGRVYNEQFF. The entire variable domain, with the stretches around the CDR3 drawn from the reference TRBV5-8 and TRBJ2-1 proteins, is EAGVTQSPTHLIKTRGQQATLRCSPISGHTSVYWYQQALGLGLQFLLWYDEGEERNRGNFPPRFSGRQFPNYSSELNVNALELEDSALYLCASSPRGSGRVYNEQFFGPGTRLTVL.